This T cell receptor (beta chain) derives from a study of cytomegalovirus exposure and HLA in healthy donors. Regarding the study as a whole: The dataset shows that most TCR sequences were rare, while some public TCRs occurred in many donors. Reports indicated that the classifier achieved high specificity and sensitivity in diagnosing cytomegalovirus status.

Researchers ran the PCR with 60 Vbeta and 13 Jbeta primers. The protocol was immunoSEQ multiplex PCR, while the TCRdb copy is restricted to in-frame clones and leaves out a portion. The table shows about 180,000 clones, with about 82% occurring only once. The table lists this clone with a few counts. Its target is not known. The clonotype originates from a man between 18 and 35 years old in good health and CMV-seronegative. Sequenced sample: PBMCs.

CDR3 sequence: CASSPSYHQPQHF. The CDR3 coding sequence is TGTGCCAGCAGCCCATCCTACCATCAGCCCCAGCATTTT. The genes are TRBV9 and TRBJ1-5, with D unclear. Germline V gene sequence: CDR1 SGDLS, CDR2 YYNGEE. The CDR3 loop spans 13 amino acids. V was shortened by 4 bases and J by 5 bases, with 10 bases between the two germline ends. Complete variable domain (other parts from reference TRBV9 and TRBJ1-5): DSGVTQTPKHLITATGQRVTLRCSPRSGDLSVYWYQQSLDQGLQFLIQYYNGEERAKGNILERFSAQQFPDLHSELNLSSLELGDSALYFCASSPSYHQPQHFGDGTRLSIL.